A selection of T cell receptor beta chains follows, all from one sample in a study of response to subunit inactivated influenza vaccine. Via MiXCR, TCRdb re-called the RT-PCR reads, giving one row per CDR3 protein. The sample holds 200,000 to 300,000 distinct CDR3 sequences, 12% seen once. The specimen was non-naive T cells sorted from PBMCs, collected less than 15 days before vaccination. These TCRs come from a man aged 45-60 years who received an inactivated influenza vaccine. Each CDR3 is given with its conserved first and last residue. A D gene is named only where the DNA matches it firmly. Expanded clones get a size class; other rows say once, few or many, or leave the size out.

NA TRBJ1-3 TRBV9 NA CASSGRGGTYGNTIFF TGTGCCAGCAGCGGCCGTGGGGGGACCTATGGAAACACCATATTTTTT
TRBD1 TRBJ1-5 TRBV20-1 many CSARTTPDRDPQPQHF TGCAGTGCTAGAACTACACCCGACAGGGACCCTCAGCCCCAGCATTTT
TRBD1 TRBJ1-6 TRBV20-1 few CSARVTQGGISPLHF TGCAGTGCTAGAGTTACACAGGGGGGGATATCACCCCTCCACTTT
NA TRBJ2-7 TRBV28 few CASKPGRQTYEQYF TGTGCCAGCAAACCGGGACGGCAAACCTACGAGCAGTACTTC
TRBD1 TRBJ1-4 TRBV7-2 many CASSSIRAGGKLFF TGTGCCAGCAGCTCCATCCGGGCAGGGGGCAAACTGTTTTTT
TRBD2 TRBJ2-7 TRBV7-2 NA CASSLSGRRYEQYF TGTGCCAGCAGCTTAAGCGGGAGACGATACGAGCAGTACTTC
NA TRBJ1-4 TRBV11-2 many CASSLGGRNEKLFF TGTGCCAGCAGCCTCGGGGGCAGAAATGAAAAACTGTTTTTT
NA TRBJ2-3 TRBV20-1 few CSAMVPQLSPDTQYF TGCAGTGCGATGGTACCGCAACTATCCCCAGATACGCAGTATTTT
TRBD1 TRBJ2-1 TRBV5-1 NA CASSPRTGGFEQFF TGCGCCAGCAGCCCCCGGACAGGGGGCTTTGAGCAGTTCTTC
NA TRBJ1-2 TRBV28 few CASSLLSRALLNYGYTF TGTGCCAGCAGTTTATTGTCCAGGGCCCTCCTTAACTATGGCTACACCTTC
NA TRBJ2-1 TRBV29-1 NA CSVGGPWRGEGNEQFF TGCAGCGTTGGGGGCCCATGGAGGGGTGAGGGCAATGAGCAGTTCTTC
NA TRBJ2-7 TRBV5-1 few CASRVDYEQYF TGCGCCAGCCGGGTCGACTACGAGCAGTACTTC
NA TRBJ2-7 TRBV6-1 many CASSLGLEGEYEQYF TGTGCCAGCAGTCTGGGGTTGGAGGGGGAGTACGAGCAGTACTTC
TRBD1 TRBJ1-5 TRBV7-9 few CASSLTGQGLGNQPQHF TGTGCCAGCAGCCTAACGGGACAGGGACTCGGGAATCAGCCCCAGCATTTT
TRBD1 TRBJ1-1 TRBV5-6 few CASSRRDRGAEAFF TGTGCCAGCAGTCGCCGGGACAGGGGTGCTGAAGCTTTCTTT
NA TRBJ2-3 TRBV6-2/TRBV6-3 few CASSYRDNLWRTDTQYF TGTGCCAGCAGTTATCGGGACAACCTTTGGAGGACAGATACGCAGTATTTT
NA TRBJ2-1 TRBV29-1 NA CSVEAWKSSYNEQFF TGCAGCGTTGAAGCTTGGAAAAGTTCCTACAATGAGCAGTTCTTC
NA TRBJ1-5 TRBV2 NA CASSDDRNQPQHF TGTGCCAGCAGCGACGACAGGAATCAGCCCCAGCATTTT
TRBD1 TRBJ2-2 TRBV5-4 NA CASSLPGTGAFGELFF TGTGCCAGCAGCTTGCCCGGGACAGGGGCCTTCGGGGAGCTGTTTTTT
NA TRBJ2-3 TRBV28 few CASSSTRGYTQYF TGTGCCAGCAGTTCAACCCGGGGATATACGCAGTATTTT
NA TRBJ2-7 TRBV5-1 many CASSLSGTSYEQYF TGTGCCAGCAGCTTATCAGGCACCTCCTACGAGCAGTACTTC
TRBD1 TRBJ2-1 TRBV7-6 few CASSLAGTGSDEQFF TGTGCCAGCAGCTTGGCCGGGACAGGGAGCGATGAGCAGTTCTTC
NA TRBJ2-1 TRBV12-3/TRBV12-4 NA CATRRVDVYNEQFF TGTGCCACCCGCCGGGTGGACGTCTACAATGAGCAGTTCTTC
NA TRBJ1-2 TRBV5-1 few CASSRGGGNYGYTF TGCGCCAGCAGCCGGGGAGGAGGTAACTATGGCTACACCTTC
NA TRBJ1-5 TRBV30 many CAWSAGPRRNQPQHF TGTGCCTGGAGTGCGGGGCCCCGTCGAAATCAGCCCCAGCATTTT
TRBD2 TRBJ2-1 TRBV7-8 few CASSTTSGRSYEQFF TGTGCCAGCAGCACGACTAGCGGGAGATCCTATGAGCAGTTCTTC
TRBD2 TRBJ2-1 TRBV5-6 NA CAMGHGLAGGEQFF TGTGCCATGGGCCACGGACTAGCTGGGGGGGAGCAGTTCTTC
NA TRBJ2-3 TRBV5-6 many CASSSNGGRDTQYF TGTGCCAGCAGTAGTAATGGGGGCAGGGATACGCAGTATTTT
NA TRBJ2-7 TRBV12-3/TRBV12-4 many CASSSQWGPSEQYF TGTGCCAGCAGTTCCCAATGGGGCCCATCCGAGCAGTACTTC
NA TRBJ2-4 TRBV6-5 many CASSFGWGLAKNIQYF TGTGCCAGCAGTTTTGGATGGGGGCTAGCCAAAAACATTCAGTACTTC
NA TRBJ2-5 TRBV4-2 many CASSQEVLGQETQYF TGTGCCAGCAGCCAAGAGGTCCTAGGACAAGAGACCCAGTACTTC
NA TRBJ2-2 TRBV6-2/TRBV6-3 many CASSYRVVGGAGELFF TGTGCCAGCAGTTACCGTGTGGTCGGCGGGGCCGGGGAGCTGTTTTTT
TRBD1 TRBJ1-5 TRBV7-8 few CASRKGDRDNQPQHF TGTGCCAGCAGAAAGGGGGACAGGGACAATCAGCCCCAGCATTTT
NA TRBJ2-5 TRBV6-6 many CASSRAAAETQYF TGTGCCAGCAGTCGGGCCGCGGCGGAGACCCAGTACTTC
NA TRBJ1-2 TRBV5-1 many CASSLGRSSNYGYTF TGCGCCAGCAGCTTGGGCCGGAGCTCTAACTATGGCTACACCTTC
TRBD2 TRBJ2-7 TRBV6-2/TRBV6-3 many CASSPAGGTTDEQYF TGTGCCAGCAGCCCGGCGGGAGGGACTACGGACGAGCAGTACTTC